This is a list of T cell receptor beta chains from one sample in a study of cytomegalovirus exposure and HLA in healthy donors. The repertoire was sequenced with immunoSEQ multiplex PCR; TCRdb's copy has only in-frame clones and lacks some. The top ten hold 2.4% of the sample, which has 150,000 or so clones, 80% seen once. The specimen was PBMCs. These receptor sequences come from a man aged 50-59 years in good health and CMV-seronegative. Each CDR3 is given with its conserved first and last residue. The D gene is left open where the match is weak. Clone size appears in some rows only: once, few, many, or a class for an expanded clone.

TGCGCCAGCAGCTTGGCCCCCGGCGGTAATGAAAAACTGTTTTTT	CASSLAPGGNEKLFF	15	-	TRBV5-1	TRBJ1-4	-
TGTGCCAGCTCAATCGCGGCGGGACAAGAGACCCAGTACTTC	CASSIAAGQETQYF	14	-	TRBV18	TRBJ2-5	-
TGTGCCAGCAGCTTATCGTCACAGTGGGGCTACACCTTC	CASSLSSQWGYTF	13	-	TRBV7-2	TRBJ1-2	-
TGTGCCAGCAGCTTCCGGGACAGGTCCTACGAGCAGTACTTC	CASSFRDRSYEQYF	14	-	TRBV5-4	TRBJ2-7	TRBD1
TGTGCCAGCAGCTTCTCGGGACAGGATTCACCCCTCCACTTT	CASSFSGQDSPLHF	14	-	TRBV7-9	TRBJ1-6	TRBD1
TGCGCCAGCAGCTTGGCATCGCGGGGGGGAGAAGAGACCCAGTACTTC	CASSLASRGGEETQYF	16	-	TRBV5-1	TRBJ2-5	TRBD2
TGTGCCAGCAGCTTAGAGAGCGTAGGTTACAGGGGTCCCGGGAATGAGCAGTTCTTC	CASSLESVGYRGPGNEQFF	19	-	TRBV7-8	TRBJ2-1	TRBD1
TGTGCCAGTACGGACTTCAATCAGCCCCAGCATTTT	CASTDFNQPQHF	12	few	TRBV19	TRBJ1-5	-
TGTGCCAGCAGCCACCGTGGGACATTGAACACTGAAGCTTTCTTT	CASSHRGTLNTEAFF	15	-	TRBV7-9	TRBJ1-1	-
TGCGCCAGCAGCTCGACAGCCTCTGGAAACACCATATATTTT	CASSSTASGNTIYF	14	-	TRBV5-1	TRBJ1-3	-
TGTGCCACCAGCAGAGGACAGGGGGCGGCTGAAGCTTTCTTT	CATSRGQGAAEAFF	14	few	TRBV15	TRBJ1-1	TRBD1
TGCGCCAGCAGCTCCCACGCGTTCACCTACAATGAGCAGTTCTTC	CASSSHAFTYNEQFF	15	-	TRBV5-1	TRBJ2-1	-
TGTGCCAGCAGCGACAGTGGTAGAGAGACCCAGTACTTC	CASSDSGRETQYF	13	once	TRBV7-3	TRBJ2-5	-
TGTGCCTGGAGAATGCGAGTCTTCACTGAAGCTTTCTTT	CAWRMRVFTEAFF	13	few	TRBV30	TRBJ1-1	-
TGCAGCGACAGGAGGGGCCTGAACACTGAAGCTTTCTTT	CSDRRGLNTEAFF	13	-	TRBV29-1	TRBJ1-1	-
TGTGCCAGCAGGTCCGGGACAGGGGCCATCTACGAGCAGTACTTC	CASRSGTGAIYEQYF	15	-	TRBV7-2	TRBJ2-7	TRBD1
TGCGCCAGCAGCCGAAGCCAGAACACTGAAGCTTTCTTT	CASSRSQNTEAFF	13	-	TRBV5-1	TRBJ1-1	-
TGCGCCAGCAGCCAAGACAGGACTAGCGGGATTTTCTCCTACGAGCAGTACTTC	CASSQDRTSGIFSYEQYF	18	few	TRBV4-1	TRBJ2-7	TRBD2
TGTGCCAGCAGTTACTCGTCGACAGGGGGCGAAGAAGCTTTCTTT	CASSYSSTGGEEAFF	15	once	TRBV6-6	TRBJ1-1	TRBD1
TGTGCCAGCAGCCCCCTCCAGGCGTTGCTATATGGCTACACCTTC	CASSPLQALLYGYTF	15	-	TRBV25-1	TRBJ1-2	-
TGTGCCAGCAGGCAAGACAGGGAAACCTCCTACGAGCAGTACTTC	CASRQDRETSYEQYF	15	once	TRBV5-4	TRBJ2-7	TRBD1
TGTGCTAGTGGTCCCAGCGGGGGGGGGAATGAGCAGTTCTTC	CASGPSGGGNEQFF	14	-	TRBV12-5	TRBJ2-1	TRBD2
TGTGCCAGCAGTGACAGGGACAGGGCCTCCTACGAGCAGTACTTC	CASSDRDRASYEQYF	15	-	TRBV2	TRBJ2-7	TRBD1
TGTGCCAGCAGTGAAAGACAGGGAGCGAACACCGGGGAGCTGTTTTTT	CASSERQGANTGELFF	16	few	TRBV6-1	TRBJ2-2	TRBD1